The 22 T cell receptor beta chains reported below all come from one sample, sequenced in a study of shared clonotypes between healthy human individuals. Sequencing used immunoSEQ multiplex PCR; TCRdb keeps in-frame clones, though not all of them. Among roughly 2.1 million clones listed, 90% to 95% were seen once. CD45RO-negative CD8 cells positively selected for CCR7 made up the naive population, which excluded terminally differentiated effector memory CD45RA+ cells. The sample comprised naive CD8+ T cells from PBMCs. Every receptor here comes from a man aged 18 to 29 in good health. Some clones in this sample may be carry-over from other donors' samples.

This chain connects TRBV27 to TRBJ2-7, with 10 bases identical to TRBD2. The J segment lost 0 bases and the V segment lost 6 bases, leaving 5 bases of the junction unmatched. Germline lookup yields CDR1 MNHEY and CDR2 SMNVEV (reference sequence). The CDR3 extends over 15 amino acids. CDR3 sequence reads: CASRNIAGGSYEQYF. The CDR3 coding sequence is TGTGCCAGCAGAAACATAGCGGGGGGCTCCTACGAGCAGTACTTC.

Comment on this clone: Other DNA sequences within the sample encode an identical CDR3. V usage is TRBV7-3 and J usage is TRBJ2-7; TRBD2 aligns across 9 bases. The CDR3 has 14 amino acids. Unmatched junction bases numbered 4, after V lost 3 bases and J lost 4 bases. Germline lookup yields CDR1 SGHTA and CDR2 FQGTGA. For the CDR3, the DNA is TGTGCCAGCAGCTTGCTAGCGGGAAGTTACGAGCAGTACTTC. Amino acids: CASSLLAGSYEQYF.

The V gene is TRBV7-9, the J gene TRBJ1-1, with 7 bases matching TRBD1. With 1 base clipped from V and 0 bases from J, the junction kept 5 bases outside the gene matches. CDR3 size: 16 residues. From germline, CDR1 is SEHNR and CDR2 FQNEAQ (reference sequence). Here the CDR3 DNA reads TGTGCCAGCAGCTTAGGGGGACAGAACATGAACACTGAAGCTTTCTTT. This codes for CASSLGGQNMNTEAFF.

This clone showed up just a few times. This specimen includes other DNA sequences encoding the same CDR3. V is TRBV19 and J is TRBJ2-1, with a weak D call TRBD2 (5 bases). Germline CDR1 reads LNHDA; CDR2 reads SQIVND (reference sequence). V was clipped by 7 bases and J by 4 bases, with 8 bases between them. CDR3 length equals 12 residues. CDR3 residues: CASTSSYNEQFF. The CDR3 DNA follows: TGTGCCAGTACTAGCAGTTACAATGAGCAGTTCTTC.

This clone was seen only a few times. The V call is TRBV11-2, the J call TRBJ2-7, with TRBD1 identical over 8 bases. Trimming at V came to 5 bases and at J to 3 bases, leaving 6 bases not matched to a gene. Germline loops: CDR1 SGHAT, CDR2 FQNNGV. This CDR3 has 14 amino acids. The CDR3 nucleotides are TGTGCCAGCAGCCCAAGAGGACAGGGCTACGAGCAGTACTTC. Amino acid sequence: CASSPRGQGYEQYF.

V usage is TRBV28 and J usage is TRBJ2-5, with TRBD2 matching 7 bases. With 5 bases clipped from V and 5 bases from J, the junction kept 29 bases outside the gene matches. Germline V CDR1 and CDR2: MDHEN, SYDVKM. The CDR3 has 21 residues. The CDR3 DNA reads TGTGCCAGCAGTGCAGATCTCACGAGAGCCAACAGGCTCCTCGGGGGGGAGACCCAGTACTTC. Its translation is CASSADLTRANRLLGGETQYF.

The V gene is TRBV4-1, the J gene TRBJ2-5; D is perhaps TRBD1 (6 bases). Deletions cut 4 bases from V and 0 bases from J, with 12 bases between. The CDR3 is made up of 15 amino acids. The germline gives CDR1 MGHRA, CDR2 YSYEKL. In nucleotides, the CDR3 is TGCGCCAGCAGCCCCACAACAGGGTACCAAGAGACCCAGTACTTC. Amino acids: CASSPTTGYQETQYF.

The gene calls are TRBV28 and TRBJ1-1, with a possible D match to TRBD1 (5 bases). Germline V gene sequence: CDR1 MDHEN, CDR2 SYDVKM. The CDR3 covers 15 residues. V lost 3 bases, J lost 7 bases, and 18 bases lay in between. The CDR3 region has the DNA TGTGCCAGCAGTTTGAGTGGTCTGGGGGTGGGTGAAGCTTTCTTT. Translation gives CASSLSGLGVGEAFF.

This clone has only one observation. The chain joins TRBV5-4 to TRBJ2-1, with 16 bases fitting TRBD2. Germline lookup yields CDR1 SGHNT and CDR2 YYREEE (reference sequence). Germline trimming cut 9 bases from V and 0 bases from J; bases unmatched to any gene: 9. The CDR3 is 18 amino acids. CDR3 nucleotide sequence: TGTGCCATGGGTCCGGGACTAGCGGGAGGGGGCTCCTACAATGAGCAGTTCTTC. Residues: CAMGPGLAGGGSYNEQFF.

The chain uses TRBV27 and TRBJ2-7; 7 nucleotides line up with TRBD1. CDR1 is MNHEY and CDR2 is SMNVEV in the germline V gene (reference sequence). The CDR3 is 16 amino acids. J lost 2 bases, V lost 0 bases, and 7 bases had no gene match. The CDR3 reads CASSLSGDSIPYEQYF. For the CDR3, the DNA is TGTGCCAGCAGTTTATCGGGGGACAGCATCCCCTACGAGCAGTACTTC.

The rearrangement uses TRBV5-6 and TRBJ2-7, with D unresolved. Germline lookup yields CDR1 SGHDT and CDR2 YYEEEE. The ends were cut back, 3 bases at V and 4 bases at J, with 14 bases in the middle. The CDR3 spans 14 residues. DNA of the CDR3: TGTGCCAGCAGCTCCGGACGTCCCCTGTACGAGCAGTACTTC. It translates to CASSSGRPLYEQYF.

The chain combines TRBV28 with TRBJ1-1; D is unresolved. The CDR3 loop spans 13 amino acids. The germline V and J ends were trimmed by 1 base and 10 bases, with 13 bases remaining between them. Germline V gene sequence: CDR1 MDHEN, CDR2 SYDVKM. The CDR3 DNA is TGTGCCAGCAGTTTATTGGGCCAGGTCGGAGCTTTCTTT. Protein sequence: CASSLLGQVGAFF.

The chain joins TRBV7-9 to TRBJ1-1, with D perhaps TRBD1 (5 bases). With 2 bases removed from V and 2 bases from J, the gap between germline ends came to 12 bases. The CDR3 totals 15 residues. The germline CDR1 and CDR2 sequences are SEHNR and FQNEAQ (reference sequence). The DNA of the CDR3 is TGTGCCAGCAGCTTATGGGCAGGGAGAAACACTGAAGCTTTCTTT. Its protein is CASSLWAGRNTEAFF.

The V call is TRBV5-5, the J call TRBJ2-3, with D hard to call. The CDR3 has 17 amino acids. Trimming removed 4 bases from V and 0 bases from J, with 18 bases in between. Germline V gene data show CDR1 as SGHKS and CDR2 as YYEKEE (reference sequence). The CDR3 DNA reads as TGTGCCAGCAGCCTCAAATGGACGGGCAGAAGCACAGATACGCAGTATTTT. It translates to CASSLKWTGRSTDTQYF.

This chain joins TRBV27 and TRBJ2-3; 9 positions agree with TRBD1. The CDR3 has 16 residues. Germline assignment: CDR1 MNHEY and CDR2 SMNVEV (reference sequence). J gave up 1 base and V 0 bases, and 2 bases lay outside the gene matches. This chain's CDR3 is CASSLSWDRGTDTQYF. CDR3 nucleotide sequence: TGTGCCAGCAGTTTATCGTGGGACAGGGGCACAGATACGCAGTATTTT.

The J gene is TRBJ2-7, the V gene TRBV14; 9 nucleotides match TRBD1. V shed 3 bases and J 2 bases; nucleotides not matched to a gene: 2. Germline CDR1 reads SGHDN; CDR2 reads FVKESK. This CDR3 comprises 14 residues. The CDR3 spells CASSQYRGPYEQYF. The CDR3 DNA follows: TGTGCCAGCAGCCAGTACAGGGGGCCCTACGAGCAGTACTTC.

This chain connects TRBV29-1 to TRBJ2-5, with 15 nucleotides matching TRBD2. From germline, CDR1 is SQVTM and CDR2 ANQGSEA. V shed 3 bases, J shed 4 bases, and the junction held 6 bases outside the gene matches. The CDR3 spans 16 residues. CDR3 sequence (DNA): TGCAGCGTTGAGACAGGACTAGCGGGAGGGCGAGAGACCCAGTACTTC. Its protein is CSVETGLAGGRETQYF.

CDR3 DNA: TGTGCCAGCAGTATGATGGGAGGCCGGGGTCGAGGGATTCAGTACTTC. This codes for CASSMMGGRGRGIQYF. The V gene is TRBV28, the J gene TRBJ2-4, with D possibly matching TRBD2 (6 bases). The germline CDR1 and CDR2 sequences are MDHEN and SYDVKM. Trimming stripped 5 bases from V and 10 bases from J, with 24 bases between. The CDR3 spans 16 residues. Full variable domain (remainder filled in from reference TRBV28 and TRBJ2-4): DVKVTQSSRYLVKRTGEKVFLECVQDMDHENMFWYRQDPGLGLRLIYFSYDVKMKEKGDIPEGYSVSREKKERFSLILESASTNQTSMYLCASSMMGGRGRGIQYFGAGTRLSVL.

The gene calls are TRBV19 and TRBJ1-2; the match to TRBD1 covers 10 bases. The CDR3 spans 14 residues. V dropped 6 bases and J dropped 4; count of bases not matched to a gene: 5. The germline V gene encodes CDR1 LNHDA and CDR2 SQIVND (reference sequence). CDR3 sequence reads: CASRTGGWSYGYTF. The CDR3 bases are TGTGCCAGTAGGACAGGGGGCTGGAGCTATGGCTACACCTTC.

The table lists this clone with a count of one. The chain employs TRBV13 and TRBJ2-5, with D uncertain. The V gene lost 3 bases and the J gene lost 5 bases, with 10 bases spanning the gap. Germline loops: CDR1 PRHDT, CDR2 FYEKMQ (reference sequence). The CDR3 is made up of 13 amino acids. The CDR3 DNA reads TGTGCCAGCAGCTTGGGGTCGTGGGAGACCCAGTACTTC. Translating gives CASSLGSWETQYF. Combining the CDR3 with reference TRBV13 and TRBJ2-5 gives the whole variable domain AAGVIQSPRHLIKEKRETATLKCYPIPRHDTVYWYQQGPGQDPQFLISFYEKMQSDKGSIPDRFSAQQFSDYHSELNMSSLELGDSALYFCASSLGSWETQYFGPGTRLLVL.

This chain uses TRBV6-5 with TRBJ1-2; D may be TRBD1 (6 bases). The CDR3 spans 15 residues. Trimming pared 1 base from V and 6 bases from J, leaving 15 bases between. Germline V gives CDR1 MNHEY, CDR2 SVGAGI. This CDR3 reads CASSYLISGADGYTF. CDR3 in DNA: TGTGCCAGCAGTTACTTAATTTCGGGGGCAGATGGCTACACCTTC.

This chain links TRBV5-4 with TRBJ1-2, with 7 bases that match TRBD1. Germline V lookup: CDR1 SGHNT, CDR2 YYREEE (reference sequence). The CDR3 spans 15 residues. V lost 4 bases to trimming and J lost 4 bases; unmatched junction nucleotides: 10. This CDR3 reads CASSPGDSALYGYTF. The CDR3 nucleotides are TGTGCCAGCAGCCCGGGGGACAGCGCTCTCTATGGCTACACCTTC.